This TCR beta chain originates from a study of regulatory T cells in long-lasting Graves disease. Regarding the study as a whole: Graves' patients with persistent disease showed TCR diversity lower than patients newly diagnosed. Favored gene segments in persistent disease were TRBV28, TRBJ1-2 and TRBJ2-5.

To make TCR beta libraries, researchers used iRepertoire HTBI primers and Arm-PCR of CDR3 regions. In the authors' workflow: Overall, samples carried around 60 TRBV and around 13 TRBJ segments. A single record per CDR3 protein comes from TCRdb applying MiXCR to the multiplex PCR reads. TCRdb's processing, not the authors', yielded these V and J calls. Among about 470,000 distinct CDR3 sequences listed, roughly 21% were seen once. About this clonotype: What it binds is not known.

Time point meaning: persistent/refractory GD, antithyroid drugs over 5 years with positive TRAb. Construction of the TCR library relied on RNA isolated from PBMCs. All patients originated from an endocrinology department located in Xi'an, China. The V and J ends lost 2 bases and 2 bases respectively, with 9 bases between them. CDR3 length: 14 residues. Germline V gives CDR1 MNHEY, CDR2 SVGEGT. This chain links TRBV6-2 or TRBV6-3 with TRBJ1-1; D unresolved. The sample consisted of peripheral blood mononuclear cells (PBMCs), taken when the disease was refractory, from a patient treated with antithyroid drugs. This receptor was obtained from a female donor with Graves disease. This CDR3 reads CASSYREFNTEAFF. DNA of the CDR3: TGTGCCAGCAGTTACAGGGAATTCAACACTGAAGCTTTCTTT.